These 25 T cell receptor beta chains share one sample of origin, sequenced in a study of post-analysis software for immune sequencing data. Overall study findings and caveats: Patients had higher frequencies than controls of four to six TRBV segments, including TRBV5-6, TRBV5-1 and TRBV20-1.

Every TCR beta cDNA library bore unique molecular identifiers. TCRdb independently ran MiXCR on the PCR reads; one entry per CDR3 protein. There are about 820,000 distinct CDR3 sequences in the sample; roughly 58% occur only once, and about 4.5% lies in the top ten. Which antigens these TCRs recognize remains unknown. The sample taken for sequencing was blood. These receptors originate from a girl between 10 and 17 years old with multiple sclerosis.

This clonotype was picked up a small number of times. The gene calls are TRBV4-2 and TRBJ1-5; a weak D match, TRBD1 (5 bases). Per germline, CDR1 LGHNA and CDR2 YNFKEQ. Trimming left V 0 bases short and J 10 bases short, with 22 bases between. The CDR3 extends over 17 amino acids. The CDR3 nucleotides read TGTGCCAGCAGCCAAGATTATGGGGCGGGTATGGTCAGCCCCCAGCATTTT. This encodes CASSQDYGAGMVSPQHF.

The rearrangement joins TRBV7-8 to TRBJ2-3; D gene ambiguous. Per the germline V gene, CDR1 is SGHVS and CDR2 is FQNEAQ. The CDR3 has 15 amino acids. V shed 3 bases and J shed 2 bases, with 12 bases lying between them. The CDR3 DNA sequence: TGTGCCAGCAGCTTGTCCCGGCGACCCACAGATACGCAGTATTTT. Translation: CASSLSRRPTDTQYF.

CDR3 in amino acids: CASSLVSGGITDTQYF. CDR3 DNA: TGTGCCAGCAGCTTAGTTAGCGGGGGTATCACAGATACGCAGTATTTT. The chain recombines TRBV7-2 with TRBJ2-3; TRBD2 aligns across 9 bases. Germline V gene lookup returns CDR1 SGHTA and CDR2 FQGNSA. The J segment lost 2 bases and the V segment lost 1 base, leaving 4 bases of the junction unmatched. The CDR3 is 16 residues long. Combining the CDR3 with reference TRBV7-2 and TRBJ2-3 gives the whole variable domain GAGVSQSPSNKVTEKGKDVELRCDPISGHTALYWYRQSLGQGLEFLIYFQGNSAPDKSGLPSDRFSAERTGGSVSTLTIQRTQQEDSAVYLCASSLVSGGITDTQYFGPGTRLTVL.

The chain links TRBV6-1 to TRBJ2-3; 9 nucleotides match TRBD1. The length of the CDR3 is 15 residues. CDR1 is MNHNS and CDR2 is SASEGT in the germline V gene. The junction had 4 bases not matched to a gene; V was cut back by 2 bases and J by 4 bases. This chain's CDR3 is CASSERTGEADTQYF. The CDR3 DNA reads as TGTGCCAGCAGTGAAAGGACAGGGGAGGCAGATACGCAGTATTTT.

This clonotype was detected a few times. The rearrangement joins TRBV29-1 to TRBJ2-5; 7 bases are shared with TRBD2. The J call could be wrong; TRBJ2-7 is a better fit for the DNA end. Germline V gene sequence: CDR1 SQVTM, CDR2 ANQGSEA. The CDR3 has 12 residues. The CDR3 DNA sequence: TGCAGCGTTGGGGGGGGGGCCTACGAGCAGTACTTC. As protein: CSVGGGAYEQYF.

The V gene is TRBV5-6, the J gene TRBJ2-5; 7 bases are a match to TRBD1. Germline V gene data show CDR1 as SGHDT and CDR2 as YYEEEE. The V gene end was trimmed by 0 bases and the J gene end by 4 bases; junction bases not matched to a gene: 9. This CDR3 contains 16 residues. The CDR3 is CASSLGTGAVRETQYF. In DNA, the CDR3 is TGTGCCAGCAGCTTGGGTACAGGGGCAGTCCGAGAGACCCAGTACTTC. Combining the CDR3 with reference TRBV5-6 and TRBJ2-5 gives the whole variable domain DAGVTQSPTHLIKTRGQQVTLRCSPKSGHDTVSWYQQALGQGPQFIFQYYEEEERQRGNFPDRFSGHQFPNYSSELNVNALLLGDSALYLCASSLGTGAVRETQYFGPGTRLLVL.

The rearrangement uses TRBV20-1 and TRBJ2-5, with 8 bases matching TRBD2. The CDR3 extends over 14 amino acids. From germline, CDR1 is DFQATT and CDR2 SNEGSKA (reference sequence). J was trimmed by 9 bases and V by 6 bases; bases with no gene match: 15. CDR3 sequence: CSAPPSGSSQAQYF. CDR3 sequence (DNA): TGCAGTGCCCCCCCGAGCGGGAGTAGTCAGGCCCAGTACTTC.

The chain has TRBV20-1 and TRBJ2-3; TRBD2 is a possible D gene (6 bases). The V end was cut by 6 bases, the J end by 5 bases, with 15 bases between. The CDR3 is 13 amino acids. The germline gives CDR1 DFQATT, CDR2 SNEGSKA (reference sequence). The DNA of the CDR3 is TGCAGTGCGGGACTGGCAGGGCTAGATACGCAGTATTTT. Its translation: CSAGLAGLDTQYF.

This rearrangement joins TRBV11-2 to TRBJ2-7; 7 nucleotides align to TRBD1. The V gene's germline CDR1 is SGHAT and CDR2 FQNNGV. CDR3 length: 15 residues. The V gene end was trimmed by 5 bases and the J gene end by 6 bases; junction bases not matched to a gene: 13. In nucleotides, the CDR3 is TGTGCCAGCAGCCCGCTAAGGGGACAGCGTGGCGAGCAGTACTTC. Translating gives CASSPLRGQRGEQYF.

Concerning this clonotype: This may come from a read error, since a much larger clone is one base off. Written as DNA, the CDR3 is TGCAGTACATCGACGAGCAATCAGCCCCAGCATTTT. Amino acids: CSTSTSNQPQHF. The V gene is TRBV20-1, the J gene TRBJ1-5; no clear D. V lost 8 bases and J 1 base, leaving 9 bases between the germline ends. Germline V gene sequence: CDR1 DFQATT, CDR2 SNEGSKA (reference sequence). The CDR3 has 12 amino acids.

V gene TRBV4-1 combines with J gene TRBJ2-1; D is unclear. The CDR3 extends over 13 amino acids. Germline CDR1 and CDR2: MGHRA and YSYEKL. Trimming pared 4 bases from V and 4 bases from J, leaving 8 bases between. The CDR3 region has the DNA TGCGCCAGCAGCCTGGAGCGATACAATGAGCAGTTCTTC. Its translation: CASSLERYNEQFF.

The rearrangement uses TRBV15 and TRBJ2-5, with 12 bases lining up with TRBD2. The CDR3 has 17 residues. The J segment lost 5 bases and the V segment lost 2 bases, leaving 9 bases of the junction unmatched. CDR1 and CDR2 (germline): LNHNV, YYDKDF (reference sequence). CDR3 amino acids: CATSRSKLAGGLETQYF. The CDR3 nucleotides read TGTGCCACCAGCAGATCAAAACTAGCGGGAGGCCTGGAGACCCAGTACTTC. Full variable domain (remainder filled in from reference TRBV15 and TRBJ2-5): DAMVIQNPRYQVTQFGKPVTLSCSQTLNHNVMYWYQQKSSQAPKLLFHYYDKDFNNEADTPDNFQSRRPNTSFCFLDIRSPGLGDTAMYLCATSRSKLAGGLETQYFGPGTRLLVL.

The V call is TRBV7-2, the J call TRBJ2-1; D remains ambiguous. CDR3 length: 13 amino acids. Trimming took 4 bases from V and 10 from J, leaving 14 bases between them. Germline-derived CDR1 and CDR2 are SGHTA and FQGNSA. CDR3 sequence reads: CASSSYLQEEQFF. The CDR3 DNA is TGTGCCAGCAGCTCATACTTGCAAGAGGAGCAGTTCTTC.

The V and J genes are TRBV11-2 and TRBJ2-5; possible D gene TRBD2, 5 bases. The CDR3 is 17 amino acids. V was clipped by 0 bases and J by 0 bases, with 14 bases between them. Germline V gene sequence: CDR1 SGHAT, CDR2 FQNNGV. The CDR3, as DNA: TGTGCCAGCAGCTTAGATCCTAGCCGAGGATACCAAGAGACCCAGTACTTC. Translating gives CASSLDPSRGYQETQYF.

The chain employs TRBV15 and TRBJ2-4, with 11 bases identical to TRBD2. There are 16 residues in the CDR3. Germline CDR1 is LNHNV and CDR2 is YYDKDF (reference sequence). J gave up 4 bases and V 3 bases, and 5 bases lay outside the gene matches. As DNA, the CDR3 is TGTGCCACCAGCAGGCCGGGACTAGCGGATAAAAACATTCAGTACTTC. This sequence encodes CATSRPGLADKNIQYF.

Only a few counts were recorded for this clonotype. V usage is TRBV12-3 or TRBV12-4 and J usage is TRBJ1-4, with D possibly matching TRBD1 (5 bases). The CDR3 is made up of 14 amino acids. Trimming stripped 8 bases from V and 6 bases from J, with 16 bases between. This CDR3 reads CASASGGQDEKLFF. CDR3 sequence (DNA): TGTGCCAGCGCCTCCGGGGGTCAGGATGAAAAACTGTTTTTT.

The chain is built from TRBV11-2 and TRBJ2-5; 10 bases line up with TRBD1. The tail of the sequence fits TRBJ2-7 better, so the J call may be wrong. CDR1 is SGHAT and CDR2 is FQNNGV in the germline V gene. This CDR3 spans 16 amino acids. CDR3 DNA sequence: TGTGCCAGCAGCAAATTGGCTTACGGGACAGGGGCCGAGCAGTACTTC. Its protein product is CASSKLAYGTGAEQYF.

This clonotype was observed many times. V is TRBV5-1 and J is TRBJ2-5, with a tentative D call TRBD2 (6 bases). The CDR3 loop spans 14 amino acids. Germline CDR1 and CDR2: SGHRS and YFSETQ. V shed 0 bases and J shed 5 bases, with 11 bases lying between them. The CDR3: CASSLGSGRETQYF. As DNA, the CDR3 is TGCGCCAGCAGCTTGGGGTCAGGGAGGGAGACCCAGTACTTC.

This chain uses TRBV5-1 with TRBJ2-7; 10 bases agree with TRBD2. The end of the DNA is better explained by TRBJ2-5, so the J call may be wrong. CDR3 length equals 15 residues. Germline V lookup: CDR1 SGHRS, CDR2 YFSETQ. Written as DNA, the CDR3 is TGCGCCAGCAGCTTGGCCCCTAGCGGGAGTGAGACCCAGTACTTC. It is translated as CASSLAPSGSETQYF.

J is TRBJ1-5 and V is TRBV7-9, with TRBD1 as a possible D gene (5 bases). This CDR3 contains 17 residues. Germline lookup yields CDR1 SEHNR and CDR2 FQNEAQ (reference sequence). The V end was cut by 1 base, the J end by 2 bases, with 15 bases between. The CDR3 DNA reads TGTGCCAGCAGCTTAGGAATGGGTCAGGGCGGCAATCAGCCCCAGCATTTT. Translated: CASSLGMGQGGNQPQHF.

The gene calls are TRBV29-1 and TRBJ2-7; D is perhaps TRBD1 (5 bases). The CDR3 spans 13 residues. The germline gives CDR1 SQVTM, CDR2 ANQGSEA. V was shortened by 0 bases and J by 2 bases, with 8 bases between the two germline ends. CDR3 protein: CSVEDPGTYEQYF. The CDR3 coding sequence is TGCAGCGTTGAAGACCCAGGGACCTACGAGCAGTACTTC.

This chain uses TRBV7-9 with TRBJ2-3; D is tentatively TRBD1 or TRBD2 (5 bases each). The V end was cut by 3 bases, the J end by 0 bases, with 13 bases between. CDR3 length: 16 amino acids. The germline CDR1 and CDR2 sequences are SEHNR and FQNEAQ (reference sequence). The CDR3: CASSLRVGASTDTQYF. CDR3 nucleotide sequence: TGTGCCAGCAGCTTGCGGGTCGGGGCTAGCACAGATACGCAGTATTTT. The full variable domain, in which reference TRBV7-9 and TRBJ2-3 provide the parts outside the CDR3, is DTGVSQNPRHKITKRGQNVTFRCDPISEHNRLYWYRQTLGQGPEFLTYFQNEAQLEKSRLLSDRFSAERPKGSFSTLEIQRTEQGDSAMYLCASSLRVGASTDTQYFGPGTRLTVL.

The rearrangement links TRBV19 to TRBJ2-3; 7 nucleotides match TRBD1. The ends lost 2 bases at V and 4 bases at J; junction bases unmatched: 12. CDR3 length: 17 amino acids. Germline loops: CDR1 LNHDA, CDR2 SQIVND (reference sequence). CDR3 loop: CASSITQGIKEADTQYF. CDR3 nucleotides: TGTGCCAGTAGTATAACACAGGGGATAAAGGAGGCAGATACGCAGTATTTT.

J is TRBJ1-2 and V is TRBV12-3 or TRBV12-4; 10 bases line up with TRBD1. The V gene end was trimmed by 4 bases and the J gene end by 4 bases; junction bases not matched to a gene: 18. The CDR3 loop spans 19 amino acids. CDR3 nucleotides: TGTGCCAGCAGTTCTCTGGGGACAGGGGATAGATCTTCCCCCTATGGCTACACCTTC. As protein: CASSSLGTGDRSSPYGYTF.

The table lists this clonotype with a few counts. This rearrangement joins TRBV6-6 to TRBJ2-4, with 9 bases aligning to TRBD1. TRBJ2-7 explains the end of the DNA better; the J call may be wrong. This CDR3 contains 17 residues. CDR1 MNHNY and CDR2 SVGAGI come from the germline V gene (reference sequence). As DNA, the CDR3 is TGTGCCAGCAGTTACCCTAGACGGGGACAGGGACTCTACGAGCAGTACTTC. It codes for CASSYPRRGQGLYEQYF.